Given below is one T cell receptor beta chain in context. Assay used: immunoSEQ multiplex PCR; TCRdb lists only in-frame clones, some missing. The sample records a few hundred thousand clones, nearly 90% being singletons. These data are taken from a study of blood T cell repertoires in COVID-19. Across the study: In each case, the material was cDNA or gDNA derived from T cells, B-cell-depleted T cells, or PBMCs.

Participant ages covered roughly 18 to 89 years across about 22 US areas. The receptor was derived from a woman under 30 with acute COVID-19. Source material: PBMCs or T cells enriched from blood (not recorded which).

This CDR3 is CASSQDGLAEQFF. The CDR3 nucleotides are TGCGCCAGCAGCCAAGATGGGCTAGCGGAGCAGTTCTTC. The rearrangement uses TRBV4-1 and TRBJ2-1, with D tentatively TRBD2 (6 bases). This CDR3 comprises 13 residues. V dropped 0 bases and J dropped 10 bases, with 10 bases sitting between them. Germline V gene data show CDR1 as MGHRA and CDR2 as YSYEKL.